This T cell receptor (beta chain) emerged from a study of early T cells in non-severe SARS-CoV-2 infection. Across the study: RNA in bulk from unsorted whole blood was sequenced, and chains were unpaired.

V gave up 0 bases and J gave up 7 bases; unmatched junction bases: 2. Germline values: CDR1 SGHRS, CDR2 YFSETQ. The CDR3 has 15 residues. Study-wide results and limits: Anti-spike CD8 responses were favored by VDJdb matching, which missed private and CD4 specificities.

This clonotype was found a few times. Its matching antigen is unknown. Individual cDNA molecules were tagged with unique molecular identifiers, the study reported. From the 5' RACE reads, TCRdb called clonotypes with MiXCR, one entry per CDR3 protein. The sample holds 100,000 to 150,000 distinct CDR3 sequences, 15% seen once. Sequenced sample: whole blood. The receptor's source is an adult who was a healthcare worker with PCR-confirmed SARS-CoV-2 infection or an uninfected control (not recorded which). The chain recombines TRBV5-1 with TRBJ2-1, with 12 bases identical to TRBD2. CDR3 DNA: TGCGCCAGCAGCTTGGCTAGCGGGGGGGTTAATGAGCAGTTCTTC. Its protein is CASSLASGGVNEQFF.